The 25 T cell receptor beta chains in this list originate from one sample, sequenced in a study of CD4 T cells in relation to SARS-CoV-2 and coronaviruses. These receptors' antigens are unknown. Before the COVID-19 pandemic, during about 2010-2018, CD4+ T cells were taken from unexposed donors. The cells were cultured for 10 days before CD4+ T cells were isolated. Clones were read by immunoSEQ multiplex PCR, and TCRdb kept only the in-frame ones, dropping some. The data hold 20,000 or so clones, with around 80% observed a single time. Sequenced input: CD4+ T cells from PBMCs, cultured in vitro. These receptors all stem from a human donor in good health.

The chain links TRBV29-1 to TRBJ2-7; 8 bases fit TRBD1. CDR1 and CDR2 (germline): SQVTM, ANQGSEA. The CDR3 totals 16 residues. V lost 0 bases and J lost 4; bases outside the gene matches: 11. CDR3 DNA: TGCAGCGTTGAAGATTTTGCCGGACAGGGAGGATACGAGCAGTACTTC. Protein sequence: CSVEDFAGQGGYEQYF.

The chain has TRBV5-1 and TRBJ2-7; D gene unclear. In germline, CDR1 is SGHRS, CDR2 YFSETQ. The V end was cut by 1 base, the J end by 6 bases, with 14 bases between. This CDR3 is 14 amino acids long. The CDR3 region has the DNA TGCGCCAGCAGCTTGCTGTCAGACTTCGGCGAGCAGTACTTC. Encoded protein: CASSLLSDFGEQYF.

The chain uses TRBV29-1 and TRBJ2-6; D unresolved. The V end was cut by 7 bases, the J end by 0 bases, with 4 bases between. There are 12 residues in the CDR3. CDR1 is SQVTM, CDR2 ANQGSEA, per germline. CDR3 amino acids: CSAGSGANVLTF. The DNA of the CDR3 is TGCAGCGCCGGCTCTGGGGCCAACGTCCTGACTTTC.

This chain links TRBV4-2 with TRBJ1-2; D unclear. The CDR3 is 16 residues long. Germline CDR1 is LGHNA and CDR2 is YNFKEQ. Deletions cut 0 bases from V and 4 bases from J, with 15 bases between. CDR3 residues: CASSQDAAGVGYGYTF. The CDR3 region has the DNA TGTGCCAGCAGCCAAGATGCAGCCGGGGTGGGCTATGGCTACACCTTC.

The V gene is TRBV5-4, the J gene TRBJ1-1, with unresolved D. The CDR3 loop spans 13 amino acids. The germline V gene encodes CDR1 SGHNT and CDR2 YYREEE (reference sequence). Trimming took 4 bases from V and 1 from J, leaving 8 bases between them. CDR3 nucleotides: TGTGCCAGCAGCCCGCGGGGGAACACTGAAGCTTTCTTT. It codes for CASSPRGNTEAFF. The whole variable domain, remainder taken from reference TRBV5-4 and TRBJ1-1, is ETGVTQSPTHLIKTRGQQVTLRCSSQSGHNTVSWYQQALGQGPQFIFQYYREEENGRGNFPPRFSGLQFPNYSSELNVNALELDDSALYLCASSPRGNTEAFFGQGTRLTVV.

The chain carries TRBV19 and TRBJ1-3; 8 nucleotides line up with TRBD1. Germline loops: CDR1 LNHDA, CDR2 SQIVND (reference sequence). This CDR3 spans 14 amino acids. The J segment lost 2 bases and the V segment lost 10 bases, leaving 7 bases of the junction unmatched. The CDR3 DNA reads TGTGCCACTAAGGGACAGGACGCTGGAAACACCATATATTTT. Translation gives CATKGQDAGNTIYF.

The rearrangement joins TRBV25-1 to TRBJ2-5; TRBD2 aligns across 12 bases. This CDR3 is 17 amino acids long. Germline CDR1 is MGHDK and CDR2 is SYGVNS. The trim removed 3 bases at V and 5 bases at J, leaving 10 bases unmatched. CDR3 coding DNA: TGTGCCAGCAGTGAGCTAGCGGGAGGGCCAGGCCCCGAGACCCAGTACTTC. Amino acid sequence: CASSELAGGPGPETQYF.

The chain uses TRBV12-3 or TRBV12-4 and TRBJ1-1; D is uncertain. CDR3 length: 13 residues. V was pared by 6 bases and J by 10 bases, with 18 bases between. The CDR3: CASSPGPTPRAFF. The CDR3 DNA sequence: TGTGCCAGCAGCCCAGGACCGACCCCTAGAGCTTTCTTT.

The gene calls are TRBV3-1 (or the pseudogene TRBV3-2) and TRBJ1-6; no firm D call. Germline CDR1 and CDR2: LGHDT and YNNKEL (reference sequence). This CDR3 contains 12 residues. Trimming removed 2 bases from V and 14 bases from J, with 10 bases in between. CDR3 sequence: CASSQRFFTLHF. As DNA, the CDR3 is TGTGCCAGCAGCCAACGTTTTTTCACCCTCCACTTT.

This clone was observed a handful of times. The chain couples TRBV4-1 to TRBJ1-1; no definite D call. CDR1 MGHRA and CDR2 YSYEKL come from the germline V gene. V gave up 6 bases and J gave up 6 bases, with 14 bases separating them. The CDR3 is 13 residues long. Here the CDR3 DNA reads TGCGCCAGCAGTTGGAGATCCGTGTCTGAAGCTTTCTTT. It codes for CASSWRSVSEAFF.

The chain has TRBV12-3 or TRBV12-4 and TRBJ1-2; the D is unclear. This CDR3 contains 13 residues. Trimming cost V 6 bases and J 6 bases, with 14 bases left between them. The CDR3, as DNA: TGTGCCAGCAGCCCCAGGCCTAGTGATGGCTACACCTTC. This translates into CASSPRPSDGYTF.

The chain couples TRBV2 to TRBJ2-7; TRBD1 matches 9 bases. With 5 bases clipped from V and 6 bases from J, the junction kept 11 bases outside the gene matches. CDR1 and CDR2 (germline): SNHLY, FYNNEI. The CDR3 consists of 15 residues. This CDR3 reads CASSLGPGQGGEQYF. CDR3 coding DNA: TGTGCCAGCAGTTTGGGGCCGGGACAGGGAGGCGAGCAGTACTTC.

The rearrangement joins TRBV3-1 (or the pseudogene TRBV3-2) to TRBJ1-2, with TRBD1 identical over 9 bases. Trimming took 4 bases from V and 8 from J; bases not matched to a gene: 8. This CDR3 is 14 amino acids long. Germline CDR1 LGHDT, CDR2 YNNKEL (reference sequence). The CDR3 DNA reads TGTGCCAGCAGCCCGACCGGGACAGGGTACGGCTACACCTTC. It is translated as CASSPTGTGYGYTF.

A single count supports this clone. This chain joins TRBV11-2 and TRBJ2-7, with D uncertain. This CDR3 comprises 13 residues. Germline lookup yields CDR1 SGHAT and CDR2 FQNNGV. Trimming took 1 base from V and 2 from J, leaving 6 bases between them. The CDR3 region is CASSLAPAYEQYF. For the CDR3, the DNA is TGTGCCAGCAGCTTAGCCCCGGCCTACGAGCAGTACTTC.

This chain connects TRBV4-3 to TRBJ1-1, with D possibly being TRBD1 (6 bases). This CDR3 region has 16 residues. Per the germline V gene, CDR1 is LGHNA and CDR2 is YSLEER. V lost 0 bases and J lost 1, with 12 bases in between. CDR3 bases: TGCGCCAGCAGCCAAGATCCCGCAGGGGCGAACACTGAAGCTTTCTTT. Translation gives CASSQDPAGANTEAFF.

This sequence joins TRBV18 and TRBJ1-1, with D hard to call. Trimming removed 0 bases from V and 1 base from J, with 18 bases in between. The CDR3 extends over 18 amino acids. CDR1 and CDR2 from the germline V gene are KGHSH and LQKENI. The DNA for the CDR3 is TGTGCCAGCTCACCACCTGGAGCGGTGGCAGACCAGAACACTGAAGCTTTCTTT. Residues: CASSPPGAVADQNTEAFF.

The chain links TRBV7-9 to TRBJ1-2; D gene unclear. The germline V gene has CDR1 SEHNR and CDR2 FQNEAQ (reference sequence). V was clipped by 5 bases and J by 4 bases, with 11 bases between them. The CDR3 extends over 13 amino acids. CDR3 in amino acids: CASSAGGLYGYTF. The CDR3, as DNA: TGTGCCAGCAGCGCCGGCGGGCTCTATGGCTACACCTTC.

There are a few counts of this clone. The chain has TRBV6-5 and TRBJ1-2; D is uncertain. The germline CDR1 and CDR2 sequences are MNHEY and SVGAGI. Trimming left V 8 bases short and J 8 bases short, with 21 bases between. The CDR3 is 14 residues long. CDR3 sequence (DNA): TGTGCCAGCGGCTCAGTAGGGAGGATTGAGGGCTACACCTTC. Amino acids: CASGSVGRIEGYTF.

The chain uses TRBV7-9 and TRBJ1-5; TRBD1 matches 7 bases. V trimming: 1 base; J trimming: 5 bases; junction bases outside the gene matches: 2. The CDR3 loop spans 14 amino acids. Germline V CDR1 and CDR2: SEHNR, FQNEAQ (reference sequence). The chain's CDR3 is CASSLGQGHQPQHF. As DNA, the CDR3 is TGTGCCAGCAGCTTAGGACAGGGCCATCAGCCCCAGCATTTT. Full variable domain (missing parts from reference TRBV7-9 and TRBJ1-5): DTGVSQNPRHKITKRGQNVTFRCDPISEHNRLYWYRQTLGQGPEFLTYFQNEAQLEKSRLLSDRFSAERPKGSFSTLEIQRTEQGDSAMYLCASSLGQGHQPQHFGDGTRLSIL.

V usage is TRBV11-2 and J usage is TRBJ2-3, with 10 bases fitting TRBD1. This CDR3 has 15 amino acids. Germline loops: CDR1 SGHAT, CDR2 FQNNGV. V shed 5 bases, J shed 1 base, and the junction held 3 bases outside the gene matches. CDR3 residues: CASSLGTGGTDTQYF. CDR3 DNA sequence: TGTGCCAGCAGCCTCGGGACAGGGGGCACAGATACGCAGTATTTT.

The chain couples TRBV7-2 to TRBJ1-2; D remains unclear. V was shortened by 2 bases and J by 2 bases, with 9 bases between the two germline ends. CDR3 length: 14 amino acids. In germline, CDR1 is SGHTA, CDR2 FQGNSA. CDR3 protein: CASSLRRLNYGYTF. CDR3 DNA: TGTGCCAGCAGCTTACGGAGGCTCAACTATGGCTACACCTTC.

Written as DNA, the CDR3 is TGTGCCAGCAGGGAAGGGACCGCCGGGGGGGAGCTGTTTTTT. It specifies CASREGTAGGELFF. The chain combines TRBV7-9 with TRBJ2-2; TRBD1 or TRBD2 may be the D gene (5 bases each). Germline CDR1 and CDR2: SEHNR and FQNEAQ (reference sequence). The CDR3 totals 14 residues. Trimming stripped 6 bases from V and 8 bases from J, with 16 bases between. Looking up the rest from reference TRBV7-9 and TRBJ2-2 gives the full variable domain: DTGVSQNPRHKITKRGQNVTFRCDPISEHNRLYWYRQTLGQGPEFLTYFQNEAQLEKSRLLSDRFSAERPKGSFSTLEIQRTEQGDSAMYLCASREGTAGGELFFGEGSRLTVL.

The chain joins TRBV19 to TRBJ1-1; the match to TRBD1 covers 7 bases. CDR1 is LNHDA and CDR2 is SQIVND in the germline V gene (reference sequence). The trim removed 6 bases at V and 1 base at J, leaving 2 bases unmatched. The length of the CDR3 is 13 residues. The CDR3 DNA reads TGTGCCAGTAGGGACAGGAAGAACACTGAAGCTTTCTTT. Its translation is CASRDRKNTEAFF. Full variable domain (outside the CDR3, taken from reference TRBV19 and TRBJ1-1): DGGITQSPKYLFRKEGQNVTLSCEQNLNHDAMYWYRQDPGQGLRLIYYSQIVNDFQKGDIAEGYSVSREKKESFPLTVTSAQKNPTAFYLCASRDRKNTEAFFGQGTRLTVV.

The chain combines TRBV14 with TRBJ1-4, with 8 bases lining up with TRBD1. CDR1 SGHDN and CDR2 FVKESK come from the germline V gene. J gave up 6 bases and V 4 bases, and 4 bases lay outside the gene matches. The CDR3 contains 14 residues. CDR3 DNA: TGTGCCAGCAGCCGGGACAGGCGACATGAAAAACTGTTTTTT. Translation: CASSRDRRHEKLFF.

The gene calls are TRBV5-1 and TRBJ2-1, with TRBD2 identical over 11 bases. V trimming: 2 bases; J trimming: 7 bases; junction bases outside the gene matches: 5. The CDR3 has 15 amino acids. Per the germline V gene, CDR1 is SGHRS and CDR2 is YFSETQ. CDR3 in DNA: TGCGCCAGCAGCTTACTAGCGGGAGTACCAAATGAGCAGTTCTTC. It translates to CASSLLAGVPNEQFF.